These T cell receptor beta chains were read from a single sample in a study of T cell responses to AZD1222 COVID-19 vaccine. Method: immunoSEQ multiplex PCR; TCRdb's copy keeps in-frame clones and lacks some. Found here are some 180,000 clones, around nine tenths of them singletons; the top ten hold around 1%. The sample was peripheral blood, taken 28 days after the second AZD1222 dose. All receptors come from an adult who received the AZD1222 COVID-19 vaccine. CDR3s include the opening cysteine and the closing phenylalanine or tryptophan. The D gene is left open where the match is weak. The size field is filled for only some rows; it gives once, few, many or a size class.

V	D	size	J	DNA	CDR3
TRBV7-9	TRBD1	NA	TRBJ2-2	TGTGCCAGCAGCCCTGGGGTGGGACAGACCTTCACCGGGGAGCTGTTTTTT	CASSPGVGQTFTGELFF
TRBV2	NA	NA	TRBJ2-7	TGTGCCAGCGGGGGAAGGGCAGGAGCTTCCTACGAGCAGTACTTC	CASGGRAGASYEQYF
TRBV5-4	TRBD1	NA	TRBJ2-2	TGTGCCAGCAGCTATACACAGGGGCCACTCACCGGGGAGCTGTTTTTT	CASSYTQGPLTGELFF
TRBV12-3/TRBV12-4	NA	NA	TRBJ1-1	TGTGCCAGCACCATGATGACTGAAGCTTTCTTT	CASTMMTEAFF
TRBV5-1	TRBD2	NA	TRBJ2-7	TGCGCCAGCAGCTTGGGACTAGCGGGGGGCTACGAGCAGTACTTC	CASSLGLAGGYEQYF
TRBV9	TRBD1	NA	TRBJ1-5	TGTGCCAGCAGCGTAGGGAACAGGGGGAGTAGCAATCAGCCCCAGCATTTT	CASSVGNRGSSNQPQHF
TRBV12-3/TRBV12-4	TRBD1	NA	TRBJ1-2	TGTGCCAGCAGTTTGGGACAGCTCTATGGCTACACCTTC	CASSLGQLYGYTF
TRBV6-1	NA	NA	TRBJ2-2	TGTGCCAGCAGTGAACGCATCACCAACACCGGGGAGCTGTTTTTT	CASSERITNTGELFF
TRBV11-2	NA	NA	TRBJ1-2	TGTGCCAGCAGCTTACACAAATGGGACTATGGCTACACCTTC	CASSLHKWDYGYTF
TRBV3-1/TRBV3-2	TRBD2	NA	TRBJ2-3	TGTGCCAGCAGCCCGAGGACTAGCGGGGTAGATACGCAGTATTTT	CASSPRTSGVDTQYF
TRBV5-1	NA	once	TRBJ2-5	TGCGCCAGCAGCTTCCCCACTCGTGAGACCCAGTACTTC	CASSFPTRETQYF
TRBV19	TRBD1	NA	TRBJ2-1	TGTGCCGGTAGAGCTAAGGGGACAGAAATTTACAATGAGCAGTTCTTC	CAGRAKGTEIYNEQFF
TRBV11-2	NA	few	TRBJ1-4	TGTGCCAGCAGCCAAGTGGGTAGGACAGATAATGAAAAACTGTTTTTT	CASSQVGRTDNEKLFF
TRBV6-5	NA	once	TRBJ2-3	TGTGCCAGCAGTTACCCGGGACAACCCACAGATACGCAGTATTTT	CASSYPGQPTDTQYF
TRBV5-4	NA	NA	TRBJ1-2	TGTGCCAGCAGCTTGGGGCGAGTGGACACCTTC	CASSLGRVDTF
TRBV2	NA	NA	TRBJ2-5	TGTGCCAGCAGTGAGTGGTTTCAAGAGACCCAGTACTTC	CASSEWFQETQYF
TRBV6-5	NA	NA	TRBJ2-7	TGTGCCAGCAGTTACAGCGCCGACAGCTACGAGCAGTACTTC	CASSYSADSYEQYF
TRBV4-3	NA	NA	TRBJ2-3	TGCGCCAGCAGCCAAGGGGCCTGGGATACGCAGTATTTT	CASSQGAWDTQYF
TRBV6-5	NA	few	TRBJ1-1	TGTGCCAGCAGTTATTCGGCAGGGAGGGGAGGCACTGAAGCTTTCTTT	CASSYSAGRGGTEAFF
TRBV3-1/TRBV3-2	NA	NA	TRBJ1-2	TGTGCCAGCAGCCAAGAGGGGAAAAGGGGCTATGGCTACACCTTC	CASSQEGKRGYGYTF
TRBV5-5	NA	NA	TRBJ1-6	TGTGCCAGCAGTCGATCTCTGGAAAATAATTCACCCCTCCACTTT	CASSRSLENNSPLHF
TRBV18	TRBD1	once	TRBJ1-2	TGTGCCAGCTCATCCGGGACAGGGAGATATGGCTACACCTTC	CASSSGTGRYGYTF
TRBV2	TRBD2	NA	TRBJ2-5	TGTGCCACACTAGCGGGGGGGCCAGGAGAGACCCAGTACTTC	CATLAGGPGETQYF
TRBV27	NA	NA	TRBJ2-2	TGTGCCAGCTCCTCGGGGTGGCAGATGGGCACCGGGGAGCTGTTTTTT	CASSSGWQMGTGELFF
TRBV5-1	NA	few	TRBJ1-2	TGCGCCAGCAGCTTGGCCAAGTATTGGGACGGAGCTTCGAACTATGGCTACACCTTC	CASSLAKYWDGASNYGYTF
TRBV5-1	TRBD1	NA	TRBJ1-2	TGCGCCAGCAGCTCAATGGGACAGGGGGACGGCTACACCTTC	CASSSMGQGDGYTF
TRBV13	TRBD2	NA	TRBJ2-1	TGTGCCAGCAGCTTGCGGCGGGGGGGCCTGTTCTTC	CASSLRRGGLFF
TRBV2	NA	NA	TRBJ2-5	TGTGCCATCCACGAAGGCCAGCGGGCAACACAAGAGACCCAGTACTTC	CAIHEGQRATQETQYF
TRBV7-6	NA	few	TRBJ2-7	TGTGCCAGCAGCTTATCACGACGAGGTGTCTACGAGCAGTACTTC	CASSLSRRGVYEQYF
TRBV4-2	TRBD2	once	TRBJ2-1	TGTGCCAGCAGCCAAGATCGCGGGGGGCAGTTCTTC	CASSQDRGGQFF
TRBV5-1	NA	NA	TRBJ2-2	TGCGCAACCCGGCGGAGCACCGGGGAGCTGTTTTTT	CATRRSTGELFF
TRBV7-2	TRBD1	NA	TRBJ2-1	TGTGCCAGCAGCCCACGAACGGGACAGGAGCAGTTCTTC	CASSPRTGQEQFF
TRBV5-1	TRBD2	NA	TRBJ2-3	TGCGCCAGCAGCCTCCGCACGTGGGGTACTAGCGGAACAGATACGCAGTATTTT	CASSLRTWGTSGTDTQYF
TRBV4-1	TRBD1	NA	TRBJ1-1	TGCGCCAGCAGCTCGGAGGGACAGGGACTTTGGAACACTGAAGCTTTCTTT	CASSSEGQGLWNTEAFF
TRBV2	NA	NA	TRBJ1-3	TGTGCCAGCAGTGTCAGGAACACCATATATTTT	CASSVRNTIYF
TRBV23-1	NA	NA	TRBJ1-4	TGCGCCAGCAGTCAATCGTTTGGAGGGGATAATGAAAAACTGTTTTTT	CASSQSFGGDNEKLFF
TRBV7-6	TRBD2	NA	TRBJ2-4	TGTGCCAGCAGCCCGAGCGGGGGGTTTGGAAACATTCAGTACTTC	CASSPSGGFGNIQYF
TRBV10-2	TRBD1	NA	TRBJ1-2	TGCGCCAGCAGGGACAGGGACGAGGGCTACACCTTC	CASRDRDEGYTF
TRBV19	TRBD1	NA	TRBJ2-7	TGTGCCAGCAGGGACAGGCGAGCCTACGAGCAGTACTTC	CASRDRRAYEQYF
TRBV19	TRBD2	NA	TRBJ2-1	TGTGCCAGTAGTATAGATGGCGGGGGGGCAAGCGAGCAGTTCTTC	CASSIDGGGASEQFF
TRBV12-3/TRBV12-4	TRBD2	NA	TRBJ2-1	TGTGCCAGCGCTAGCGGGGGTATTGAGCAGTTCTTC	CASASGGIEQFF
TRBV9	NA	NA	TRBJ2-7	TGTGCCAGCAGCACAGGGACTACTGAGCAGTACTTC	CASSTGTTEQYF
TRBV18	NA	NA	TRBJ2-2	TGTGCCAGCTCACCACCAACAGGAGTTTTAACCGGGGAGCTGTTTTTT	CASSPPTGVLTGELFF
TRBV5-1	TRBD1	NA	TRBJ2-1	TGCGCCAGCAGCTTGGGGGGACAGGGTAGGAATGAGCAGTTCTTC	CASSLGGQGRNEQFF
TRBV6-2/TRBV6-3	TRBD2	NA	TRBJ2-7	TGTGCCAGCAGCCGAGCGGGGGGCAATTACGAGCAGTACTTC	CASSRAGGNYEQYF
TRBV15	TRBD1	once	TRBJ1-5	TGTGCCACCAGCAGACCGGGACAGGGGGCGAATCAGCCCCAGCATTTT	CATSRPGQGANQPQHF
TRBV5-1	NA	NA	TRBJ2-6	TGCGCCAGCAGCTTGGCCGGTAGCTCTGGGGCCAACGTCCTGACTTTC	CASSLAGSSGANVLTF
TRBV7-2	NA	NA	TRBJ2-3	TGTGCCAGCAGCCGGCCCGGGGGAGATACGCAGTATTTT	CASSRPGGDTQYF
TRBV2	NA	NA	TRBJ2-3	TGTGCCAGCAGGGCCGAGGCGGATGCGCAGTATTTT	CASRAEADAQYF
TRBV19	NA	NA	TRBJ1-1	TGTGCCAGTAGTCCCGGGACCCTGGGCACTGAAGCTTTCTTT	CASSPGTLGTEAFF
TRBV3-1/TRBV3-2	NA	NA	TRBJ1-1	TGTGCCAGCAGCCAACAATCGTCAGGGGAAGCTTTCTTT	CASSQQSSGEAFF